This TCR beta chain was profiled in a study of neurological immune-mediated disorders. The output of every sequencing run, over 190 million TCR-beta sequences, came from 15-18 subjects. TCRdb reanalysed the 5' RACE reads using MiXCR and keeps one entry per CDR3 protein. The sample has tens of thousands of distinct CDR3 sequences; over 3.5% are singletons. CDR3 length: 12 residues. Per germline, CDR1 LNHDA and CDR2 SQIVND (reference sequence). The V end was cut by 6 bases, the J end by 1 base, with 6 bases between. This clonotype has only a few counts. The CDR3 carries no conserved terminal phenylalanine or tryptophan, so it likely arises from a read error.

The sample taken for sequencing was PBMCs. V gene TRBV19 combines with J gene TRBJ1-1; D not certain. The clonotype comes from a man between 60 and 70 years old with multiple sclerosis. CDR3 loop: CASRKTNTEAFC. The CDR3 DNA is TGTGCCAGTAGGAAAACGAACACTGAAGCTTTCTGT.